This is a list of T cell receptor beta chains from one sample in a study of blood T cell repertoires in COVID-19. This table comes from immunoSEQ multiplex PCR, and its TCRdb copy is limited to in-frame clones, with some not included. The data hold 250,000 or so clones, with roughly 91% observed a single time. Material for sequencing was PBMCs or T cells enriched from blood (not recorded which). Receptor source: a middle-aged man who had recovered from COVID-19. CDR3s include the opening cysteine and the closing phenylalanine or tryptophan. The D gene is left open where the match is weak. Not every row has a clone size; where given, it reads once, few, many or a size class.

CDR3 protein: CASSQSVSQDRGSPLHF; CDR3 DNA: TGCGCCAGCAGCCAGTCCGTTTCTCAGGACAGGGGCTCACCCCTCCACTTT; V gene: TRBV4-1; J gene: TRBJ1-6; D gene: TRBD1; clone size: NA; CDR3 length: 17
CDR3 protein: CVAGGYEQYF; CDR3 DNA: TGCGTAGCGGGAGGGTACGAGCAGTACTTC; V gene: TRBV20-1; J gene: TRBJ2-7; D gene: TRBD2; clone size: NA; CDR3 length: 10
CDR3 protein: CASSLSSGKQETQYF; CDR3 DNA: TGTGCCAGCAGCTTATCTAGCGGGAAACAAGAGACCCAGTACTTC; V gene: TRBV7-2; J gene: TRBJ2-5; D gene: TRBD2; clone size: NA; CDR3 length: 15
CDR3 protein: CASRPQAPTFWRETQYF; CDR3 DNA: TGTGCCAGCAGGCCACAAGCACCTACATTCTGGCGGGAGACCCAGTACTTC; V gene: TRBV7-9; J gene: TRBJ2-5; D gene: NA; clone size: NA; CDR3 length: 17
CDR3 protein: CASSGSRAQYF; CDR3 DNA: TGTGCCAGCAGCGGTAGTCGAGCGCAGTACTTC; V gene: TRBV7-2; J gene: TRBJ2-7; D gene: NA; clone size: NA; CDR3 length: 11
CDR3 protein: CASGREGLAGNEQFF; CDR3 DNA: TGTGCCAGCGGTAGAGAGGGACTAGCGGGTAATGAGCAGTTCTTC; V gene: TRBV7-9; J gene: TRBJ2-1; D gene: TRBD2; clone size: NA; CDR3 length: 15
CDR3 protein: CASSNSGYRGSYGYTF; CDR3 DNA: TGTGCCAGCAGTAACTCGGGGTACAGGGGAAGCTATGGCTACACCTTC; V gene: TRBV6-5; J gene: TRBJ1-2; D gene: TRBD1; clone size: NA; CDR3 length: 16
CDR3 protein: CASSIMGQGRQPQHF; CDR3 DNA: TGTGCCAGTAGTATTATGGGACAGGGAAGGCAGCCCCAGCATTTT; V gene: TRBV19; J gene: TRBJ1-5; D gene: TRBD1; clone size: NA; CDR3 length: 15
CDR3 protein: CASRGVRGETQYF; CDR3 DNA: TGTGCCAGCAGGGGAGTACGCGGGGAGACCCAGTACTTC; V gene: TRBV7-6; J gene: TRBJ2-5; D gene: NA; clone size: once; CDR3 length: 13
CDR3 protein: CASSWGQGAYEQYF; CDR3 DNA: TGTGCCAGCAGCTGGGGACAGGGCGCCTACGAGCAGTACTTC; V gene: TRBV5-8; J gene: TRBJ2-7; D gene: TRBD1; clone size: NA; CDR3 length: 14
CDR3 protein: CASSSGSAPYSEQYF; CDR3 DNA: TGTGCCAGCAGTTCGGGGAGTGCCCCCTACTCCGAGCAGTACTTC; V gene: TRBV6-5; J gene: TRBJ2-7; D gene: NA; clone size: NA; CDR3 length: 15
CDR3 protein: CASSSPRYSYYGYTF; CDR3 DNA: TGTGCCAGCAGTTCCCCCCGGTACAGCTACTATGGCTACACCTTC; V gene: TRBV28; J gene: TRBJ1-2; D gene: NA; clone size: NA; CDR3 length: 15
CDR3 protein: CSVGQLGERLYNEQFF; CDR3 DNA: TGCAGCGTTGGGCAATTGGGAGAGAGACTCTACAATGAGCAGTTCTTC; V gene: TRBV29-1; J gene: TRBJ2-1; D gene: NA; clone size: NA; CDR3 length: 16
CDR3 protein: CASSLGQSSGANVLTF; CDR3 DNA: TGCGCCAGCAGCTTGGGACAGAGCTCTGGGGCCAACGTCCTGACTTTC; V gene: TRBV5-1; J gene: TRBJ2-6; D gene: NA; clone size: once; CDR3 length: 16
CDR3 protein: CAWSAPGLRGTYEQYF; CDR3 DNA: TGTGCCTGGAGTGCGCCGGGACTCAGGGGGACCTACGAGCAGTACTTC; V gene: TRBV30; J gene: TRBJ2-7; D gene: NA; clone size: NA; CDR3 length: 16
CDR3 protein: CASSTEAGQGAGGELFF; CDR3 DNA: TGTGCCAGCAGCACAGAAGCGGGACAGGGGGCCGGCGGGGAGCTGTTTTTT; V gene: TRBV5-6; J gene: TRBJ2-2; D gene: TRBD1; clone size: NA; CDR3 length: 17
CDR3 protein: CASSWTSGVINNEQFF; CDR3 DNA: TGTGCCAGCAGTTGGACTAGCGGGGTCATAAACAATGAGCAGTTCTTC; V gene: TRBV6-5; J gene: TRBJ2-1; D gene: TRBD2; clone size: NA; CDR3 length: 16
CDR3 protein: CASSEGRGGTEAFF; CDR3 DNA: TGTGCCAGCAGTGAAGGCAGGGGCGGCACTGAAGCTTTCTTT; V gene: TRBV2; J gene: TRBJ1-1; D gene: NA; clone size: NA; CDR3 length: 14
CDR3 protein: CASSWTGVNTEAFF; CDR3 DNA: TGTGCCAGCAGTTGGACAGGGGTCAACACTGAAGCTTTCTTT; V gene: TRBV27; J gene: TRBJ1-1; D gene: TRBD1; clone size: NA; CDR3 length: 14
CDR3 protein: CSVEAQGGPPQYF; CDR3 DNA: TGCAGCGTTGAAGCACAGGGCGGACCGCCCCAGTACTTC; V gene: TRBV29-1; J gene: TRBJ2-5; D gene: NA; clone size: NA; CDR3 length: 13
CDR3 protein: CASSLYRTGELFF; CDR3 DNA: TGTGCCAGCAGTTTATATCGCACCGGGGAGCTGTTTTTT; V gene: TRBV28; J gene: TRBJ2-2; D gene: NA; clone size: NA; CDR3 length: 13
CDR3 protein: CATSRDQDSRYGYTF; CDR3 DNA: TGTGCCACCAGCAGAGATCAGGACAGTAGATATGGCTACACCTTC; V gene: TRBV15; J gene: TRBJ1-2; D gene: NA; clone size: once; CDR3 length: 15
CDR3 protein: CASSDRGNTEAFF; CDR3 DNA: TGTGCCAGTAGTGATCGGGGGAACACTGAAGCTTTCTTT; V gene: TRBV19; J gene: TRBJ1-1; D gene: NA; clone size: NA; CDR3 length: 13
CDR3 protein: CASSLIRQGGNGNQPQHF; CDR3 DNA: TGTGCCAGCAGCTTAATCAGACAGGGGGGCAACGGCAATCAGCCCCAGCATTTT; V gene: TRBV7-9; J gene: TRBJ1-5; D gene: TRBD1; clone size: once; CDR3 length: 18
CDR3 protein: CASSISLDRAGVAFF; CDR3 DNA: TGTGCCAGTAGTATATCCCTCGACAGGGCTGGTGTAGCTTTCTTT; V gene: TRBV19; J gene: TRBJ1-1; D gene: TRBD1; clone size: NA; CDR3 length: 15
CDR3 protein: CASSLEQYRVDTQYF; CDR3 DNA: TGTGCCAGCAGCTTGGAACAGTATCGCGTAGATACGCAGTATTTT; V gene: TRBV5-4; J gene: TRBJ2-3; D gene: NA; clone size: NA; CDR3 length: 15
CDR3 protein: CASSGETGVGQPQHF; CDR3 DNA: TGTGCCAGCAGTGGAGAGACAGGGGTAGGTCAGCCCCAGCATTTT; V gene: TRBV25-1; J gene: TRBJ1-5; D gene: TRBD1; clone size: NA; CDR3 length: 15
CDR3 protein: CASSQDGGAADTQYF; CDR3 DNA: TGTGCCAGCAGCCAAGATGGGGGGGCTGCAGATACGCAGTATTTT; V gene: TRBV4-2; J gene: TRBJ2-3; D gene: NA; clone size: NA; CDR3 length: 15
CDR3 protein: CASSSSGTGNSPLHF; CDR3 DNA: TGTGCCAGCAGTTCCTCGGGGACAGGGAATTCACCCCTCCACTTT; V gene: TRBV5-4; J gene: TRBJ1-6; D gene: TRBD1; clone size: NA; CDR3 length: 15
CDR3 protein: CASSLGQGENNSPLHF; CDR3 DNA: TGTGCCAGCAGCCTCGGACAGGGCGAAAATAATTCACCCCTCCACTTT; V gene: TRBV6-2/TRBV6-3; J gene: TRBJ1-6; D gene: TRBD1; clone size: NA; CDR3 length: 16
CDR3 protein: CASSIAGGYTGELFF; CDR3 DNA: TGTGCCAGCAGCATAGCGGGAGGCTACACCGGGGAGCTGTTTTTT; V gene: TRBV7-3; J gene: TRBJ2-2; D gene: TRBD2; clone size: NA; CDR3 length: 15